The 28 T cell receptor beta chains given below trace back to one sample, sequenced in a study of blood T cell repertoires in COVID-19. TCRdb keeps only in-frame clones here, not all; method: immunoSEQ multiplex PCR. Among hundreds of thousands of clones listed, about nine tenths were seen once. Sequencing was performed on PBMCs or T cells enriched from blood (not recorded which). All receptors derive from a man aged 25-40 years who had recovered from COVID-19.

This clone was seen a handful of times. This chain uses TRBV19 with TRBJ2-3, with 7 bases aligning to TRBD1. CDR1 is LNHDA and CDR2 is SQIVND in the germline V gene (reference sequence). The CDR3 has 15 amino acids. Germline trimming cut 5 bases from V and 1 base from J; bases unmatched to any gene: 6. The CDR3 reads CASSRQGSGTDTQYF. CDR3 DNA: TGTGCCAGTAGTCGACAGGGTAGCGGCACAGATACGCAGTATTTT.

The chain employs TRBV7-9 and TRBJ2-3; possibly TRBD2 for D (6 bases). CDR3 length: 14 residues. V lost 1 base and J lost 5, with 10 bases in between. CDR1 is SEHNR, CDR2 FQNEAQ, per germline (reference sequence). CDR3 residues: CASSLVGSGDTQYF. CDR3 nucleotide sequence: TGTGCCAGCAGCTTAGTCGGGAGTGGAGATACGCAGTATTTT.

The V call is TRBV30, the J call TRBJ1-2; tentative D call: TRBD1 (5 bases). Trimming shortened V by 0 bases and J by 5 bases, and 19 bases separated the two germline ends. CDR1 and CDR2 (germline): GTSNPN, SVGIG (reference sequence). This CDR3 region has 16 residues. In DNA, the CDR3 is TGTGCCTGGAGTGTAGGCCTAGGGGCAGGGAGGTATGGCTACACCTTC. The encoded protein is CAWSVGLGAGRYGYTF.

V usage is TRBV10-2 and J usage is TRBJ2-3; 9 bases match TRBD1. The germline V gene encodes CDR1 WSHSY and CDR2 SAAADI. The CDR3 length is 13 residues. In nucleotides, the CDR3 is TGCGCTTCCGCCGGGACAGGGCCAGATACGCAGTATTTT. Translated: CASAGTGPDTQYF.

The rearrangement uses TRBV11-2 and TRBJ2-5; D is perhaps TRBD1 (5 bases). The CDR3 extends over 12 amino acids. The V gene lost 8 bases and the J gene lost 2 bases, with 9 bases spanning the gap. Germline CDR1 is SGHAT and CDR2 is FQNNGV. This CDR3 is CASARGQETQYF. DNA of the CDR3: TGTGCCAGCGCAAGGGGTCAAGAGACCCAGTACTTC.

The rearrangement links TRBV5-1 to TRBJ2-2; tentatively, D is TRBD1 (5 bases). This CDR3 has 14 amino acids. V dropped 5 bases and J dropped 3 bases, with 11 bases sitting between them. Per germline, CDR1 SGHRS and CDR2 YFSETQ. The CDR3 spells CASRAGADTGELFF. For the CDR3, the DNA is TGCGCCAGCAGGGCTGGGGCGGACACCGGGGAGCTGTTTTTT.

V gene TRBV9 combines with J gene TRBJ2-7; TRBD2 matches 14 bases. V was pared by 0 bases and J by 0 bases, with 2 bases of the junction left unmatched. The CDR3 covers 17 residues. Germline values: CDR1 SGDLS, CDR2 YYNGEE. The CDR3 nucleotides read TGTGCCAGCAGCGTAGGACTAGCGGGGGGGGCCTCCTACGAGCAGTACTTC. Encoded protein: CASSVGLAGGASYEQYF. Variable domain in full (rest from reference TRBV9 and TRBJ2-7): DSGVTQTPKHLITATGQRVTLRCSPRSGDLSVYWYQQSLDQGLQFLIQYYNGEERAKGNILERFSAQQFPDLHSELNLSSLELGDSALYFCASSVGLAGGASYEQYFGPGTRLTVT.

V and J are TRBV3-1 (or the pseudogene TRBV3-2) and TRBJ2-3; TRBD2 aligns across 14 bases. The ends lost 5 bases at V and 7 bases at J; junction bases unmatched: 11. This CDR3 contains 17 residues. Germline CDR1 and CDR2: LGHDT and YNNKEL (reference sequence). The CDR3 DNA reads TGTGCCAGCAGCTCGGGAGGGACTAGCGGGAGTTTCCATACGCAGTATTTT. Protein product: CASSSGGTSGSFHTQYF.

The chain couples TRBV5-4 to TRBJ1-2; tentative D call: TRBD1 (6 bases). Trimming left V 4 bases short and J 0 bases short, with 19 bases between. This CDR3 region has 17 residues. CDR1 is SGHNT and CDR2 is YYREEE in the germline V gene (reference sequence). The CDR3 nucleotides read TGTGCCAGCAGCCTAGGGACACCGAGATCAGCTAACTATGGCTACACCTTC. Encoded protein: CASSLGTPRSANYGYTF.

The chain is built from TRBV28 and TRBJ1-3; D not resolved. Germline V gives CDR1 MDHEN, CDR2 SYDVKM. The CDR3 sequence is 13 residues long. V was shortened by 8 bases and J by 2 bases, with 10 bases between the two germline ends. CDR3 sequence (DNA): TGTGCCAGCCTAAGTGGGCCTGGAAACACCATATATTTT. This gives the protein CASLSGPGNTIYF.

V and J are TRBV3-1 (or the pseudogene TRBV3-2) and TRBJ2-3, with 12 bases matching TRBD1. The CDR3 contains 15 residues. The V segment lost 3 bases and the J segment 7 bases; nucleotides outside the gene matches: 5. CDR1 and CDR2 from the germline V gene are LGHDT and YNNKEL (reference sequence). DNA of the CDR3: TGTGCCAGCAGCCACGGGACAGGGGGCGTGAATACGCAGTATTTT. Its protein is CASSHGTGGVNTQYF.

The rearrangement joins TRBV5-1 to TRBJ1-5; D not certain. Trimming left V 2 bases short and J 4 bases short, with 7 bases between. Germline V CDR1 and CDR2: SGHRS, YFSETQ. The CDR3 has 13 amino acids. Here the CDR3 reads CASSLDINQPQHF. The CDR3 coding sequence is TGCGCCAGCAGCTTAGACATAAATCAGCCCCAGCATTTT.

The chain combines TRBV18 with TRBJ1-2, with 12 bases aligning to TRBD1. Germline values: CDR1 KGHSH, CDR2 LQKENI. The CDR3 is 14 amino acids. The J segment lost 8 bases and the V segment lost 3 bases, leaving 4 bases of the junction unmatched. CDR3 in amino acids: CASSPGQGAEGYTF. The CDR3 nucleotides read TGTGCCAGCTCACCGGGACAGGGGGCGGAAGGCTACACCTTC.

The V and J genes are TRBV10-1 and TRBJ1-1; 8 bases agree with TRBD1. The germline V gene encodes CDR1 WNHNN and CDR2 SYGVQD (reference sequence). V shed 3 bases and J 4 bases; nucleotides not matched to a gene: 7. CDR3 size: 15 residues. The CDR3 loop is CASSEPGQVSTEAFF. As DNA, the CDR3 is TGCGCCAGCAGTGAACCGGGACAGGTGAGCACTGAAGCTTTCTTT.

The genes are TRBV5-1 and TRBJ2-7, with D tentatively TRBD1 (7 bases). V was cut by 4 bases and J by 4 bases, with 15 bases left in between. The CDR3 consists of 14 residues. CDR1 is SGHRS, CDR2 YFSETQ, per germline. The CDR3 nucleotides are TGCGCCAGCAGCCAGCAGGGGGGTCCGTACGAGCAGTACTTC. This gives the protein CASSQQGGPYEQYF.

V is TRBV7-9 and J is TRBJ2-2; 9 bases align to TRBD1. Germline-derived CDR1 and CDR2 are SEHNR and FQNEAQ (reference sequence). V dropped 6 bases and J dropped 13; count of bases not matched to a gene: 18. The CDR3 has 16 residues. CDR3: CASSPTAGTGKMLLFF. The CDR3 region has the DNA TGTGCCAGCAGTCCAACCGCCGGGACAGGGAAGATGTTGCTGTTTTTT.

The V and J genes are TRBV28 and TRBJ1-5; TRBD1 agrees at 12 bases. V lost 5 bases to trimming and J lost 6 bases; unmatched junction nucleotides: 5. The CDR3 consists of 15 residues. CDR1 is MDHEN and CDR2 is SYDVKM in the germline V gene. The CDR3 nucleotides read TGTGCCAGCAGTCCCGGGACAGGGGGCGGTCAGCCCCAGCATTTT. Amino acids: CASSPGTGGGQPQHF. The full variable domain, in which reference TRBV28 and TRBJ1-5 provide the parts outside the CDR3, is DVKVTQSSRYLVKRTGEKVFLECVQDMDHENMFWYRQDPGLGLRLIYFSYDVKMKEKGDIPEGYSVSREKKERFSLILESASTNQTSMYLCASSPGTGGGQPQHFGDGTRLSIL.

This chain connects TRBV7-9 to TRBJ1-4; no clear D. Trimming removed 5 bases from V and 6 bases from J, with 13 bases in between. This CDR3 comprises 14 residues. Germline V gene data show CDR1 as SEHNR and CDR2 as FQNEAQ (reference sequence). The CDR3 protein is CASSPRSTDEKLFF. The CDR3 DNA reads TGTGCCAGCAGCCCGAGAAGTACAGATGAAAAACTGTTTTTT.

V is TRBV5-1 and J is TRBJ2-1; 7 positions match TRBD2. The CDR3 is made up of 16 amino acids. Germline lookup yields CDR1 SGHRS and CDR2 YFSETQ. Trimming removed 0 bases from V and 4 bases from J; junction bases left unmatched: 7. The CDR3 sequence is CASSLVSSGKYNEQFF. The CDR3 nucleotides read TGCGCCAGCAGCTTGGTTTCCAGCGGGAAATACAATGAGCAGTTCTTC.

The CDR3 nucleotides are TGTGCCAGCAGCCAAGGGGGGGGCGACTATGGCTACACCTTC. Residues: CASSQGGGDYGYTF. The chain joins TRBV4-2 to TRBJ1-2; D is possibly TRBD1 (6 bases). The CDR3 contains 14 residues. V lost 1 base, J lost 3 bases, and 9 bases lay in between. Germline lookup yields CDR1 LGHNA and CDR2 YNFKEQ.

The gene calls are TRBV30 and TRBJ2-7; TRBD1 is a possible D gene (6 bases). V was trimmed by 2 bases and J by 1 base, leaving 15 bases between them. Germline CDR1 GTSNPN, CDR2 SVGIG (reference sequence). There are 15 residues in the CDR3. The CDR3 protein is CAWSFRQVRSYEQYF. For the CDR3, the DNA is TGTGCCTGGAGTTTTCGACAGGTGAGGTCCTACGAGCAGTACTTC.

The chain joins TRBV11-1 to TRBJ2-2, with no clear D. V was trimmed by 2 bases and J by 3 bases, leaving 13 bases between them. The CDR3 totals 16 residues. CDR1 and CDR2 (germline): SGHAT, FQDESV (reference sequence). The chain's CDR3 is CASSLNVPADTGELFF. In nucleotides, the CDR3 is TGTGCCAGCAGCTTAAACGTGCCGGCGGACACCGGGGAGCTGTTTTTT.

The chain carries TRBV2 and TRBJ2-5, with a possible D match to TRBD2 (5 bases). Trimming removed 2 bases at V and 4 bases at J, with 11 bases between. The germline V gene encodes CDR1 SNHLY and CDR2 FYNNEI. This CDR3 spans 14 amino acids. CDR3 sequence (DNA): TGTGCCAGCAGTGAACGGGAAAGGCGAGAGACCCAGTACTTC. The encoded protein is CASSERERRETQYF. Filled out from reference TRBV2 and TRBJ2-5, the complete variable domain reads EPEVTQTPSHQVTQMGQEVILRCVPISNHLYFYWYRQILGQKVEFLVSFYNNEISEKSEIFDDQFSVERPDGSNFTLKIRSTKLEDSAMYFCASSERERRETQYFGPGTRLLVL.

V usage is TRBV13 and J usage is TRBJ2-5; maybe TRBD2 (5 bases). The V gene lost 6 bases and the J gene lost 3 bases, with 8 bases spanning the gap. The CDR3 contains 12 residues. Germline V gene lookup returns CDR1 PRHDT and CDR2 FYEKMQ (reference sequence). CDR3 nucleotide sequence: TGTGCCAGCAGATGGGGAGAAGAGACCCAGTACTTC. Translating gives CASRWGEETQYF.

This clone was found once. The chain uses TRBV7-9 and TRBJ2-3, with 9 nucleotides matching TRBD1. From germline, CDR1 is SEHNR and CDR2 FQNEAQ (reference sequence). CDR3 length equals 14 residues. V was pared by 5 bases and J by 3 bases, with 3 bases of the junction left unmatched. The DNA of the CDR3 is TGTGCCAGCAGCATAGGGACAGGGACAGATACGCAGTATTTT. Translation: CASSIGTGTDTQYF.

The chain employs TRBV19 and TRBJ2-7; tentatively, D is TRBD1 (5 bases). This CDR3 region has 13 residues. Deletions cut 1 base from V and 5 bases from J, with 9 bases between. CDR1 is LNHDA and CDR2 is SQIVND in the germline V gene (reference sequence). The CDR3 here is CASSIVGRDEQYF. The CDR3 DNA is TGTGCCAGTAGTATAGTCGGCAGGGACGAGCAGTACTTC.

The genes are TRBV7-9 and TRBJ2-7; 8 bases map to TRBD1. The V gene's germline CDR1 is SEHNR and CDR2 FQNEAQ (reference sequence). The CDR3 contains 15 residues. Germline trimming cut 6 bases from V and 6 bases from J; bases unmatched to any gene: 13. The CDR3 nucleotides read TGTGCCAGCAGAACCTCCGGGACAGGCTCTCTCGAGCAGTACTTC. This sequence encodes CASRTSGTGSLEQYF.

The chain joins TRBV19 to TRBJ2-1; TRBD1 matches at 7 bases. This CDR3 region has 14 residues. The V gene's germline CDR1 is LNHDA and CDR2 SQIVND (reference sequence). J lost 4 bases, V lost 6 bases, and 6 bases had no gene match. Here the CDR3 reads CASSVTGSYNEQFF. CDR3 sequence (DNA): TGTGCCAGTAGCGTGACAGGGTCATACAATGAGCAGTTCTTC.